This TCR beta chain was recorded in a study of metastatic and nonmetastatic thyroid tumors. On the study more broadly: Malignant and benign thyroid patients had repertoires compared in peripheral blood and tumor or nodule tissue. Study results and caveats: Patients with malignant thyroid tumors reportedly had significantly higher TCR beta diversity than those with benign nodules, in blood and tumor.

Sample share makes this clone medium-sized. Its antigen is not known. The same CDR3 can be traced to other DNA sequences in this sample. CDR3 length equals 13 residues. CDR1 SGHNT and CDR2 YENEEA come from the germline V gene. The V gene lost 6 bases and the J gene lost 3 bases, with 12 bases spanning the gap. Authors' data handling: Using the CDR3 differences seen across clinicopathological groups, the authors built a distant-metastasis classifier for papillary thyroid cancer, which was meant to discriminate distant-metastatic patients. TCRdb re-clonotyped the PCR reads through MiXCR. Here the V and J calls rest on TCRdb's processing, not on the authors' analysis. The repertoire holds 25,000 to 30,000 clones, with approximately 15% as singletons. Patients had received no treatment of any kind before thyroid surgery.

The chain combines TRBV11-3 with TRBJ2-7; tentative D call: TRBD1 (8 bases). Sequenced: blood. This clonotype was obtained from a female donor with papillary thyroid cancer or a benign thyroid nodule (not recorded which). Some clones in this sample may be carry-over from other donors' samples. CDR3 in DNA: TGTGCCAGCAGGACAGGGGAGGGCTACGAGCAGTACTTC. Amino acid sequence: CASRTGEGYEQYF.